The rows below give T cell receptor beta chains drawn from one sample of a study of T cells in Graves' hyperthyroidism and ophthalmopathy. TCRdb passed the multiplex PCR reads through MiXCR, listing each CDR3 protein once. The sample records 350,000 or so distinct CDR3 sequences, under 25% being singletons. The specimen sequenced was blood. The receptor source for this set is a woman in her fifties or sixties with Graves' hyperthyroidism. Each CDR3 is given with its conserved first and last residue. A D gene is named only where the DNA matches it firmly. Clone size, where shown, is once, few, many, or a class for clones that have expanded.

v_call: TRBV6-6; j_call: TRBJ1-2; d_call: NA; clone_size: many; cdr3_aa: CASSYPGSNGYTF; cdr3_nt: TGTGCCAGCAGTTACCCAGGGTCGAATGGCTACACCTTC
v_call: TRBV9; j_call: TRBJ1-1; d_call: NA; clone_size: NA; cdr3_aa: CASSATTVNTEAFF; cdr3_nt: TGTGCCAGCAGCGCCACTACAGTGAACACTGAAGCTTTCTTT
v_call: TRBV2; j_call: TRBJ1-2; d_call: TRBD1; clone_size: NA; cdr3_aa: CASSRTGGEYGYTF; cdr3_nt: TGTGCCAGCAGTCGGACAGGGGGCGAGTATGGCTACACCTTC
v_call: TRBV7-9; j_call: TRBJ1-2; d_call: NA; clone_size: NA; cdr3_aa: CASSLVRGNYGYTF; cdr3_nt: TGTGCCAGCAGCTTAGTCCGGGGAAACTATGGCTACACCTTC
v_call: TRBV28; j_call: TRBJ2-5; d_call: NA; clone_size: many; cdr3_aa: CASSSDNQETQYF; cdr3_nt: TGTGCCAGCAGCTCGGACAACCAAGAGACCCAGTACTTC
v_call: TRBV18; j_call: TRBJ1-4; d_call: NA; clone_size: few; cdr3_aa: CASSRQENNEKLFF; cdr3_nt: TGTGCCAGCTCAAGACAGGAGAATAATGAAAAACTGTTTTTT
v_call: TRBV5-1; j_call: TRBJ1-1; d_call: NA; clone_size: many; cdr3_aa: CASSLAGTMNTEAFF; cdr3_nt: TGCGCCAGCAGCTTGGCGGGAACTATGAACACTGAAGCTTTCTTT
v_call: TRBV4-2; j_call: TRBJ2-7; d_call: TRBD2; clone_size: few; cdr3_aa: CASSHATSGGYEQYF; cdr3_nt: TGTGCCAGCAGCCATGCGACTAGCGGGGGCTACGAGCAGTACTTC
v_call: TRBV7-8; j_call: TRBJ2-7; d_call: NA; clone_size: many; cdr3_aa: CASSLASSVSEQYF; cdr3_nt: TGTGCCAGCAGCTTAGCCTCGTCCGTTTCGGAGCAGTACTTC
v_call: TRBV19; j_call: TRBJ2-2; d_call: TRBD1; clone_size: NA; cdr3_aa: CASSILSTGRTRELFF; cdr3_nt: TGTGCCAGTAGTATTTTATCGACAGGGCGCACCAGGGAGCTGTTTTTT
v_call: TRBV5-6; j_call: TRBJ2-3; d_call: NA; clone_size: many; cdr3_aa: CASSLGPTNTDTQYF; cdr3_nt: TGTGCCAGCAGCTTGGGACCGACAAACACAGATACGCAGTATTTT
v_call: TRBV6-1; j_call: TRBJ2-1; d_call: TRBD2; clone_size: many; cdr3_aa: CASAGGGPSNEQFF; cdr3_nt: TGTGCCAGCGCGGGGGGAGGTCCATCGAATGAGCAGTTCTTC
v_call: TRBV3-1; j_call: TRBJ1-1; d_call: NA; clone_size: many; cdr3_aa: CASSLGSVGTEAFF; cdr3_nt: TGTGCCAGCAGCCTAGGGTCCGTGGGCACTGAAGCTTTCTTT
v_call: TRBV29-1; j_call: TRBJ1-1; d_call: NA; clone_size: NA; cdr3_aa: CSALGAAAMNTEAFF; cdr3_nt: TGCAGCGCCCTTGGGGCCGCCGCAATGAACACTGAAGCTTTCTTT
v_call: TRBV3-1; j_call: TRBJ1-6; d_call: NA; clone_size: few; cdr3_aa: CASSQVRGGTGDSPLHF; cdr3_nt: TGTGCCAGCAGCCAAGTGCGAGGGGGAACTGGGGATTCACCCCTCCACTTT
v_call: TRBV3-1; j_call: TRBJ2-7; d_call: NA; clone_size: many; cdr3_aa: CASSQVMRTEYEQYF; cdr3_nt: TGTGCCAGCAGCCAAGTCATGCGGACAGAGTACGAGCAGTACTTC
v_call: TRBV2; j_call: TRBJ2-4; d_call: NA; clone_size: NA; cdr3_aa: CASSEASKGWMDIQYF; cdr3_nt: TGTGCCAGCAGTGAAGCCTCTAAGGGGTGGATGGACATTCAGTACTTC
v_call: TRBV20-1; j_call: TRBJ2-5; d_call: TRBD2; clone_size: many; cdr3_aa: CSASLTSGGREETQYF; cdr3_nt: TGCAGTGCTAGTTTGACTAGCGGGGGGCGGGAAGAGACCCAGTACTTC
v_call: TRBV7-9; j_call: TRBJ2-3; d_call: TRBD1; clone_size: NA; cdr3_aa: CASSLGGTVTDTQYF; cdr3_nt: TGTGCCAGCAGCTTAGGGGGGACAGTCACAGATACGCAGTATTTT
v_call: TRBV28; j_call: TRBJ1-2; d_call: NA; clone_size: many; cdr3_aa: CASSLYSGTGGYTF; cdr3_nt: TGTGCCAGCAGTTTATACTCTGGGACTGGAGGCTACACCTTC
v_call: TRBV5-1; j_call: TRBJ1-1; d_call: TRBD1; clone_size: few; cdr3_aa: CASSLVYRDRGKTEAFF; cdr3_nt: TGCGCCAGCAGCTTGGTTTATAGAGACAGGGGGAAGACTGAAGCTTTCTTT
v_call: TRBV12-3/TRBV12-4; j_call: TRBJ1-1; d_call: TRBD1; clone_size: NA; cdr3_aa: CASSRQGAAEAFF; cdr3_nt: TGTGCCAGCAGCCGACAGGGGGCAGCTGAAGCTTTCTTT
v_call: TRBV20-1; j_call: TRBJ2-1; d_call: TRBD1; clone_size: many; cdr3_aa: CSARVRDRGHGNEQFF; cdr3_nt: TGCAGTGCTAGAGTAAGGGACAGGGGGCATGGTAATGAGCAGTTCTTC